The rows below give T cell receptor beta chains drawn from one sample of a study of blood T cell repertoires in COVID-19. Clones were sequenced by immunoSEQ multiplex PCR, and TCRdb holds only the in-frame ones, with some missing. Among under 200,000 clones, 88% were seen once, and the ten largest hold approximately 6.6%. The sample consisted of PBMCs or T cells enriched from blood (not recorded which). These receptors all come from a woman in her forties or fifties who had recovered from COVID-19. Each CDR3 is given with its conserved first and last residue. The D gene is left open where the match is weak. Clone size is given for some rows only: seen once, a few or many times, or a class if the clone is expanded.

v_gene	d_gene	len	j_gene	abundance	CDR3nt	CDR3aa
TRBV5-1	-	13	TRBJ2-5	once	TGCGCCAGCAGCCGGTGGGCCCAAGAGACCCAGTACTTC	CASSRWAQETQYF
TRBV27	-	15	TRBJ1-6	-	TGTGCCAGCAGTTTATCGTTTCAGTATAATTCACCCCTCCACTTT	CASSLSFQYNSPLHF
TRBV7-6	-	16	TRBJ1-3	-	TGTGCCAGCAGTTCACGTGCCCGACAGCAGGAAAACACCATATATTTT	CASSSRARQQENTIYF
TRBV30	TRBD1	14	TRBJ1-1	once	TGTGCCTGGAGTGTATTGACAGGGAAGGCTGAAGCTTTCTTT	CAWSVLTGKAEAFF
TRBV27	-	13	TRBJ1-2	-	TGTGCCAGCAGTCGAGGAGCTAACTATGGCTACACCTTC	CASSRGANYGYTF
TRBV2	TRBD1	15	TRBJ1-2	once	TGTGCCAGCAGACCACAGGGGGTAGCTAACTATGGCTACACCTTC	CASRPQGVANYGYTF
TRBV20-1	-	15	TRBJ2-1	-	TGCAGTGCTAGTTTTCCGGGACTGAGGATAGATGAGCAGTTCTTC	CSASFPGLRIDEQFF
TRBV5-5	-	15	TRBJ1-3	once	TGTGCCAGCAGCTTGGAGTGGACTATTGGAAACACCATATATTTT	CASSLEWTIGNTIYF
TRBV5-1	TRBD1	14	TRBJ2-3	once	TGCGCCAGCAGCCGGGACAGGCGCACAGATACGCAGTATTTT	CASSRDRRTDTQYF
TRBV9	-	16	TRBJ2-2	-	TGTGCCAGCAGCGTAGCACAGGCGCCTTGGATCGGGGAGCTGTTTTTT	CASSVAQAPWIGELFF
TRBV6-2/TRBV6-3	TRBD1	15	TRBJ2-7	-	TGTGCCAGCAGTTCCTCGACAGGGGCTAGATACGAGCAGTACTTC	CASSSSTGARYEQYF
TRBV27	TRBD1	18	TRBJ1-5	few	TGTGCCAGCAGTCCACCTGGGACAGGGGTGTTAAGCAATCAGCCCCAGCATTTT	CASSPPGTGVLSNQPQHF
TRBV6-1	-	14	TRBJ1-5	once	TGTGCCAGCAGTGAAAACTATAGCAATCAGCCCCAGCATTTT	CASSENYSNQPQHF
TRBV12-3/TRBV12-4	-	11	TRBJ1-3	-	TGTGCCAGCAGTTTAGGGCCTCCGATATATTTT	CASSLGPPIYF
TRBV9	TRBD2	17	TRBJ2-1	-	TGTGCCAGCAGCGTAGATAGCGGGGGGGCTTCGTACAATGAGCAGTTCTTC	CASSVDSGGASYNEQFF
TRBV19	-	16	TRBJ1-5	-	TGTGCCACTAGAGGGGCGGGACTCCGCGGCACTCAGCCCCAGCATTTT	CATRGAGLRGTQPQHF
TRBV7-3	-	16	TRBJ2-1	-	TGTGCCAGCAGCTCTCCAGAGCGGAGCTCCTACAATGAGCAGTTCTTC	CASSSPERSSYNEQFF
TRBV11-2	-	14	TRBJ1-1	-	TGTGCCAGCAGCTGGTCAGGTTTGAACACTGAAGCTTTCTTT	CASSWSGLNTEAFF
TRBV9	-	14	TRBJ1-1	-	TGTGCCAGCAGTCCCGACACCCTGAACACTGAAGCTTTCTTT	CASSPDTLNTEAFF
TRBV11-2	TRBD1	15	TRBJ1-5	few	TGTGCCAGCAGCCCCGACAGGGACCTCAATCAGCCCCAGCATTTT	CASSPDRDLNQPQHF
TRBV5-1	-	16	TRBJ2-1	-	TGCGCCAGCAGCTTGGAAGGGGTTAGGTCCTACAATGAGCAGTTCTTC	CASSLEGVRSYNEQFF
TRBV2	-	13	TRBJ1-1	-	TGTGCCAGCAGTGAACGGGAGATCACTGAAGCTTTCTTT	CASSEREITEAFF
TRBV20-1	TRBD2	15	TRBJ2-1	-	TGCAGTGCTAGTTCTGCCAGCGGGGGCTACAATGAGCAGTTCTTC	CSASSASGGYNEQFF
TRBV29-1	TRBD1	14	TRBJ2-2	-	TGCAGCGTTGGCCCGGGACAGCGCACCGGGGAGCTGTTTTTT	CSVGPGQRTGELFF
TRBV15	TRBD1	14	TRBJ1-2	-	TGTGCCACCAGCAGAGATACAGGGGGCTATGGCTACACCTTC	CATSRDTGGYGYTF
TRBV10-3	TRBD1	14	TRBJ1-4	-	TGTGCCATCAGCGCGACAGGGAATAATGAAAAACTGTTTTTT	CAISATGNNEKLFF
TRBV2	-	15	TRBJ1-4	-	TGTGCCAGCGCAAAACAGCACGCGGGGAATGAAAAACTGTTTTTT	CASAKQHAGNEKLFF
TRBV7-7	TRBD2	14	TRBJ2-5	-	TGTGCTAGCAGCTTAGCGGGGGGGCGGGAGACCCAGTACTTC	CASSLAGGRETQYF
TRBV27	-	16	TRBJ1-2	-	TGTGCCAGCAGTTTATCCACCGACCAGGGATACTATGGCTACACCTTC	CASSLSTDQGYYGYTF
TRBV18	-	13	TRBJ1-1	-	TGTGCCAGCTCGACCAGCGACTTAACTGAAGCTTTCTTT	CASSTSDLTEAFF
TRBV6-5	TRBD1	15	TRBJ1-2	-	TGTGCCAGCAGGGACAGGGGCGGCGTTGGCTATGGCTACACCTTC	CASRDRGGVGYGYTF
TRBV4-2	-	16	TRBJ1-3	-	TGTGCCAGCAGCCAAGATACCGGGGGGAACGGAAACACCATATATTTT	CASSQDTGGNGNTIYF
TRBV10-1	TRBD2	16	TRBJ2-1	-	TGCGCCAGCAGGGGACTAGCGGGGGGGCCCTCCCATGAGCAGTTCTTC	CASRGLAGGPSHEQFF
TRBV5-5	-	13	TRBJ1-3	once	TGTGCCAGCAGCCTCCAGGGAACAGGCACCATATATTTT	CASSLQGTGTIYF
TRBV5-1	TRBD1	13	TRBJ1-4	-	TGCGCCAGCAGCGGGGACAGTGTTGAAAAACTGTTTTTT	CASSGDSVEKLFF
TRBV10-3	-	11	TRBJ2-7	-	TGTGCCACCGAAGGACAGAACGAGCAGTACTTC	CATEGQNEQYF
TRBV29-1	-	13	TRBJ1-1	-	TGCAGCGTTGTCCCAGGGAAGGGGACTGAAGCTTTCTTT	CSVVPGKGTEAFF
TRBV7-6	-	15	TRBJ2-7	-	TGTGCCAGCAGCTTAGACGCGCTAATTATGAGGGAGCAGTACTTC	CASSLDALIMREQYF
TRBV6-5	-	14	TRBJ2-1	-	TGTGCCAGCAGTTACTTCGGTCCCGACAGTGAGCAGTTCTTC	CASSYFGPDSEQFF
TRBV18	TRBD1	16	TRBJ2-5	-	TGTGCCAGCTCACCCAACACGGGGACAGGGGGGAAGACCCAGTACTTC	CASSPNTGTGGKTQYF
TRBV29-1	-	13	TRBJ1-5	-	TGCAGCGTTGAAAAGGGGGACGTTCAGCCCCAGCATTTT	CSVEKGDVQPQHF
TRBV6-5	-	15	TRBJ1-5	-	TGTGCCAGCACCCCCGAGTTATATAGCAATCAGCCCCAGCATTTT	CASTPELYSNQPQHF
TRBV6-5	-	16	TRBJ1-3	-	TGTGCCAGCAGTTACCTGTCTGGGGCCTATGGAAACACCATATATTTT	CASSYLSGAYGNTIYF
TRBV7-9	TRBD2	15	TRBJ2-1	once	TGTGCCAGCAGCCAACGGGGGGGCCTTTGGAATGAGCAGTTCTTC	CASSQRGGLWNEQFF
TRBV3-1/TRBV3-2	-	14	TRBJ2-5	-	TGTGCCAGCAGCCAATCTCGGGTGGAAGAGACCCAGTACTTC	CASSQSRVEETQYF
TRBV11-2	-	14	TRBJ2-7	-	TGTGCCAGCAGTCAGGGGTTCAGCTCCTACGAGCAGTACTTC	CASSQGFSSYEQYF
TRBV7-2	-	13	TRBJ1-2	-	TGTGCCAGCAGCTTACAAACTAACTATGGCTACACCTTC	CASSLQTNYGYTF
TRBV19	-	14	TRBJ2-5	-	TGTGCCAGTAGTCTCGGGACTTCGCCGGAGACCCAGTACTTC	CASSLGTSPETQYF
TRBV7-8	-	15	TRBJ1-1	-	TGTGCCAGCAGCTTAGGAGTGACATCCAACACTGAAGCTTTCTTT	CASSLGVTSNTEAFF
TRBV5-6	-	16	TRBJ1-2	-	TGTGCCAGCAGCTTGGGATCTAACAGGGATCGCGGTGGCTACACCTTC	CASSLGSNRDRGGYTF
TRBV24-1	-	18	TRBJ2-1	-	TGTGCCACCAGTGACCGACCTGTCGGGAGAAAGATTGCTAATGAGCAGTTCTTC	CATSDRPVGRKIANEQFF
TRBV29-1	TRBD1	13	TRBJ1-5	-	TGCAGTGCGACAGGGGGCGCCGGACAGCCCCAGCATTTT	CSATGGAGQPQHF
TRBV15	-	15	TRBJ1-2	-	TGTGCCACCAGCAGAGAGGAAAGGGGGAACTATGGCTACACCTTC	CATSREERGNYGYTF
TRBV11-3	-	17	TRBJ2-2	-	TGTGCCAGCAGCTCGTTCAGTTTGGCCGCCAACACCGGGGAGCTGTTTTTT	CASSSFSLAANTGELFF
TRBV12-3/TRBV12-4	-	13	TRBJ1-2	-	TGTGCCAGCAGTTTAAATGTCTACTATGGCTACACCTTC	CASSLNVYYGYTF